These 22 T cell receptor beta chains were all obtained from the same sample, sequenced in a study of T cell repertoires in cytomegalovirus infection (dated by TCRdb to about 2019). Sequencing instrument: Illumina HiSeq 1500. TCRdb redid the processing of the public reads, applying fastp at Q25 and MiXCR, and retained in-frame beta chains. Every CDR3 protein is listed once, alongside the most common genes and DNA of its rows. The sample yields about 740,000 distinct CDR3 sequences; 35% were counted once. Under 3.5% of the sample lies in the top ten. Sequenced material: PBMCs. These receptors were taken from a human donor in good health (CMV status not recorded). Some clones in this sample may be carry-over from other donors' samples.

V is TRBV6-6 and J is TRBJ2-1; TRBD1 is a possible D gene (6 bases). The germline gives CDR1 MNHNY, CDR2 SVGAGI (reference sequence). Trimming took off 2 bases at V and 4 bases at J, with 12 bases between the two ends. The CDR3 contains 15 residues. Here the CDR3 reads CASSYTGTPYNEQFF. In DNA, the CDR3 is TGTGCCAGCAGTTACACCGGGACACCATACAATGAGCAGTTCTTC.

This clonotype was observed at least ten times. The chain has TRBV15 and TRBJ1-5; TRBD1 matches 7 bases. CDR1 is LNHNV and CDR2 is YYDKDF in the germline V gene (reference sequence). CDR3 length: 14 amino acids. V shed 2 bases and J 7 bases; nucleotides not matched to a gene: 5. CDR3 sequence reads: CATSRQGGAQPQHF. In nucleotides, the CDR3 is TGTGCCACCAGCAGACAAGGGGGCGCGCAGCCCCAGCATTTT.

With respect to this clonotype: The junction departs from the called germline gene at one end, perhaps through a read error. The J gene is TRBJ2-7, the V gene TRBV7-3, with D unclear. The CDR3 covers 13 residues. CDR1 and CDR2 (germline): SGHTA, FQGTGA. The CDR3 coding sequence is TGTTCCAGCAGCTTAACGGGTTCCGACGAGCAGTACTTC. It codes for CSSSLTGSDEQYF.

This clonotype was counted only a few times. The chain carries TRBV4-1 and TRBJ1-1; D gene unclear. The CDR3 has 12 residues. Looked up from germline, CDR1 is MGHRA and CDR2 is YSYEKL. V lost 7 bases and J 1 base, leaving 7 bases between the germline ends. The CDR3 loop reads CASNAPNTEAFF. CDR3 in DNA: TGCGCCAGCAACGCGCCGAACACTGAAGCTTTCTTT.

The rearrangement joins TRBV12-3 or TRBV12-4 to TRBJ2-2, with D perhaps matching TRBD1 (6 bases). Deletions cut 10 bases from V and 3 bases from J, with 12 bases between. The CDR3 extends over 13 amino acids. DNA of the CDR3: TGTGCCAACCGGGACACCTACACCGGGGAGCTGTTTTTT. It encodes CANRDTYTGELFF.

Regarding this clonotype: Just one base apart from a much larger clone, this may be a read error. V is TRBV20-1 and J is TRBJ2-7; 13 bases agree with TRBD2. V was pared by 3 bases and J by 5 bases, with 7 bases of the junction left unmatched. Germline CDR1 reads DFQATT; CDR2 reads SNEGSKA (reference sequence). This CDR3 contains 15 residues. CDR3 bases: TGCAGTGCTAGGGGAGAGACTAGCGGGAGGAACGAGCAGTACTTC. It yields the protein CSARGETSGRNEQYF.

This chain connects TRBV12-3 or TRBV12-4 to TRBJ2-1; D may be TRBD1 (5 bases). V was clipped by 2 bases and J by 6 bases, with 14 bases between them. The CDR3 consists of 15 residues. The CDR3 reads CASSLRGRPFNEQFF. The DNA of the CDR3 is TGTGCCAGCAGTTTAAGGGGCAGGCCCTTCAATGAGCAGTTCTTC.

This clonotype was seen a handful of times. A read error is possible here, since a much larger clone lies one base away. The CDR3 protein is CASSQQMNTEAFF. CDR3 sequence (DNA): TGTGCCAGCAGCCAACAGATGAACACTGAAGCTTTCTTT. The chain employs TRBV14 and TRBJ1-1, with no clear D. V lost 2 bases and J lost 0, with 4 bases in between. This CDR3 comprises 13 residues. Germline V lookup: CDR1 SGHDN, CDR2 FVKESK.

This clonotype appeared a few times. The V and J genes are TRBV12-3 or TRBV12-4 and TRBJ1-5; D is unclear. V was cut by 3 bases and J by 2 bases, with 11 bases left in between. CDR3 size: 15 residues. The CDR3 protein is CASSFSMMGNQPQHF. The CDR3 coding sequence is TGTGCCAGCAGTTTTAGTATGATGGGCAATCAGCCCCAGCATTTT.

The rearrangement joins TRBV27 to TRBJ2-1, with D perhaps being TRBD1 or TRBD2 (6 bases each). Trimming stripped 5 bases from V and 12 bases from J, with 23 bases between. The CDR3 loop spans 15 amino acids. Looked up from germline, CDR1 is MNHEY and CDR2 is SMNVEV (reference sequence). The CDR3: CASSITGTGVYGQFF. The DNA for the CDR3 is TGTGCCAGCAGTATCACAGGGACGGGGGTTTATGGGCAGTTCTTC.

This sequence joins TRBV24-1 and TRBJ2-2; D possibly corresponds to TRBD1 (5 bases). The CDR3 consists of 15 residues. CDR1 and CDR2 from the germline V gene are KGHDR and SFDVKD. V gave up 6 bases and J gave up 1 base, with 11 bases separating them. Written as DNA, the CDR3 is TGTGCCACCAGTACGAGACAGAGGAACACCGGGGAGCTGTTTTTT. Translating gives CATSTRQRNTGELFF.

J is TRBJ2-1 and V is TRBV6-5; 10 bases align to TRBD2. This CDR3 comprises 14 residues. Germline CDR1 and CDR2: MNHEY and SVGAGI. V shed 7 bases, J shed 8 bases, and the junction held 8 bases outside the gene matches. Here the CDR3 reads CASTKAGGTYEQFF. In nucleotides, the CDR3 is TGTGCCAGCACCAAAGCGGGAGGGACCTATGAGCAGTTCTTC.

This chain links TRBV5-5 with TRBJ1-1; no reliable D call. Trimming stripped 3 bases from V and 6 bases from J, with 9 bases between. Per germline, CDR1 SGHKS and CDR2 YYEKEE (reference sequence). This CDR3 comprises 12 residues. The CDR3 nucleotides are TGTGCCAGCAGCTCTCGTGGGTCTGAAGCTTTCTTT. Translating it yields CASSSRGSEAFF.

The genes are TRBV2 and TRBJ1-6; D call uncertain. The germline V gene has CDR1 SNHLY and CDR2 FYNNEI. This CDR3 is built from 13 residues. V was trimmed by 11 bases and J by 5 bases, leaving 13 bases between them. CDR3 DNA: TGTGCCTCCTGGACGGAACATAATTCACCCCTCCACTTT. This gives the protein CASWTEHNSPLHF.

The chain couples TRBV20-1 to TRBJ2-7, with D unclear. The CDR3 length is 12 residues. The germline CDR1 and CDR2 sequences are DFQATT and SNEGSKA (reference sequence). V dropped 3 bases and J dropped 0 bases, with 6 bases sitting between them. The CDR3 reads CSASRTSYEQYF. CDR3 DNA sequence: TGCAGTGCTAGTAGAACCTCCTACGAGCAGTACTTC.

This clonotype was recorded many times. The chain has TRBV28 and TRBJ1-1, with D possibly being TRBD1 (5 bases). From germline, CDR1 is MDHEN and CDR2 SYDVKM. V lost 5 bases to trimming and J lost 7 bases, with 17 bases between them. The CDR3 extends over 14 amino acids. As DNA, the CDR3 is TGTGCCAGCAGTCGACTCCGGGACGGGCTTGAAGCTTTCTTT. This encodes CASSRLRDGLEAFF.

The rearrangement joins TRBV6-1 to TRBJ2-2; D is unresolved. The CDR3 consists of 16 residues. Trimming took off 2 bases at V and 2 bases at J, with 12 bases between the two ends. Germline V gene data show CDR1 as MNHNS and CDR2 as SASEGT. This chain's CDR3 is CASSEWGLPNTGELFF. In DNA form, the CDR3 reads TGTGCCAGCAGTGAATGGGGTCTGCCTAACACCGGGGAGCTGTTTTTT.

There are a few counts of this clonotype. Here the CDR3 DNA reads TGTGCCAGCAGCCCCCGCAGGGGGCAGCCCGGGGAGCTGTTTTTT. Translating it yields CASSPRRGQPGELFF. V and J are TRBV12-3 or TRBV12-4 and TRBJ2-2, with TRBD1 matching over 8 bases. After removal of 6 bases from V and 6 bases from J, the junction contained 9 bases not matched to a gene. The CDR3 is 15 residues long.

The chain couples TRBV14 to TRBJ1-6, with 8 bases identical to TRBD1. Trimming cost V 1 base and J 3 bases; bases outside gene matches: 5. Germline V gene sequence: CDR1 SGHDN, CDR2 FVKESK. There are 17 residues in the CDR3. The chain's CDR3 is CASSQATGAYYNSPLHF. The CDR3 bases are TGTGCCAGCAGCCAAGCGACAGGGGCGTACTATAATTCACCCCTCCACTTT.

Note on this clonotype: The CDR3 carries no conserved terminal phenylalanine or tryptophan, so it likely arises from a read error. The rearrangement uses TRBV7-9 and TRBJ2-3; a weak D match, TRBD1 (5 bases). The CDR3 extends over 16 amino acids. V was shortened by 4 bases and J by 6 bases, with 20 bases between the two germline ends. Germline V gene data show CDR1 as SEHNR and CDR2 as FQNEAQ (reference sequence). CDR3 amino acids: CASSSRKTGKPDTQYL. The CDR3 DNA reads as TGTGCCAGCAGCTCCAGAAAAACAGGAAAACCCGATACGCAGTATTTG.

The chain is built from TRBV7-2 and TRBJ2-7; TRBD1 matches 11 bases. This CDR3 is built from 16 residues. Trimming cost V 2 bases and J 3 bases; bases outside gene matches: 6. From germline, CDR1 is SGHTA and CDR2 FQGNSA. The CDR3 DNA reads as TGTGCCAGCAGCTTAAGGAGGGACAGGGGGATCTACGAGCAGTACTTC. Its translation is CASSLRRDRGIYEQYF. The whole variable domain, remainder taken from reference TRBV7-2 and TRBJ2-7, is GAGVSQSPSNKVTEKGKDVELRCDPISGHTALYWYRQSLGQGLEFLIYFQGNSAPDKSGLPSDRFSAERTGGSVSTLTIQRTQQEDSAVYLCASSLRRDRGIYEQYFGPGTRLTVT.

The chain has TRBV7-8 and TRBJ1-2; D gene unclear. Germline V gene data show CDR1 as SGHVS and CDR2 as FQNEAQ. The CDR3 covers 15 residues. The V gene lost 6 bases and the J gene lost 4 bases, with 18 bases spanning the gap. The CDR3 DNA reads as TGTGCCAGCAGTCGCGGGCCTCAGATAGTCTATGGCTACACCTTC. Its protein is CASSRGPQIVYGYTF.